Presented here are 20 T cell receptor beta chains from one specimen sequenced in a study of T cell repertoires in cytomegalovirus infection. Antigens of these TCRs are unknown. TCRdb redid the calling of the reads with MiXCR, one entry per CDR3 protein. The sample consists of about 78,000 distinct CDR3 sequences, about 37% of them appearing once. Source: CD8+ T cells from cultured PBMCs, taken from culture after CMV antigen stimulation. These receptor sequences come from a human donor in good health (CMV status not recorded). Some clones in this sample may be carry-over from other donors' samples.

This clonotype was counted a few times. The V gene is TRBV20-1, the J gene TRBJ1-2; D might be TRBD1 (6 bases). Germline loops: CDR1 DFQATT, CDR2 SNEGSKA (reference sequence). The CDR3 totals 14 residues. V was clipped by 6 bases and J by 4 bases, with 18 bases between them. The CDR3 DNA follows: TGCAGTGCCAAGGGTCGGGGGCCGGGCTATGGCTACACCTTC. This gives the protein CSAKGRGPGYGYTF.

The chain has TRBV19 and TRBJ2-1, with a weak D call TRBD1 (5 bases). Germline-derived CDR1 and CDR2 are LNHDA and SQIVND (reference sequence). The germline V and J ends were trimmed by 2 bases and 2 bases, with 10 bases remaining between them. The CDR3 length is 15 residues. DNA of the CDR3: TGTGCCAGTAGTATAACGCAGGGAACCTACAATGAGCAGTTCTTC. Residues: CASSITQGTYNEQFF.

This clonotype was counted many times. The rearrangement joins TRBV7-8 to TRBJ1-5; tentative D call: TRBD1 (5 bases). The CDR3 spans 16 residues. The germline V gene has CDR1 SGHVS and CDR2 FQNEAQ. Trimming pared 5 bases from V and 7 bases from J, leaving 21 bases between. CDR3 sequence (DNA): TGTGCCAGCAGCCCCGGGACCGGCTCGCTCCGGCAGCCCCAGCATTTT. Translating gives CASSPGTGSLRQPQHF.

This clonotype has ten or more counts. This sequence joins TRBV7-2 and TRBJ2-7, with 8 nucleotides matching TRBD2. Germline V gene lookup returns CDR1 SGHTA and CDR2 FQGNSA. CDR3 length: 15 residues. Trimming at V came to 0 bases and at J to 2 bases, leaving 3 bases not matched to a gene. DNA of the CDR3: TGTGCCAGCAGCTTAGCCGGCGGGGGGACCTACGAGCAGTACTTC. Protein: CASSLAGGGTYEQYF.

This clonotype came up a few times. The chain has TRBV7-2 and TRBJ2-1; TRBD2 matches 13 bases. The CDR3 is 20 amino acids. CDR1 is SGHTA and CDR2 is FQGNSA in the germline V gene. V shed 2 bases and J 1 base; nucleotides not matched to a gene: 11. The CDR3 spells CASSLPRGLAGPSSYNEQFF. In DNA, the CDR3 is TGTGCCAGCAGCTTACCCCGGGGACTAGCGGGGCCCTCATCCTACAATGAGCAGTTCTTC.

The chain has TRBV7-2 and TRBJ2-2; 10 bases map to TRBD2. The germline gives CDR1 SGHTA, CDR2 FQGNSA. This CDR3 comprises 19 residues. The V gene end was trimmed by 4 bases and the J gene end by 8 bases; junction bases not matched to a gene: 19. CDR3 DNA: TGTGCCAGCAGCTCCTACAGGGGTTGGAGCGGGGGGGCATCTGGGGAGCTGTTTTTT. This gives the protein CASSSYRGWSGGASGELFF.

This clonotype has more than one count but fewer than ten. An end of the junction does not agree with germline; a read error may underlie this. The rearrangement uses TRBV7-2 and TRBJ2-5; D call uncertain. The CDR3 is 15 amino acids. Germline-derived CDR1 and CDR2 are SGHTA and FQGNSA. The CDR3 nucleotides read TGTGCCAGCAGCTTAGTCTCCCCAGGTGGAGAGAGCCAGTACTTC. Its translation is CASSLVSPGGESQYF.

The rearrangement joins TRBV19 to TRBJ1-2, with 8 bases matching TRBD1. Germline CDR1 and CDR2: LNHDA and SQIVND (reference sequence). With 5 bases clipped from V and 4 bases from J, the junction kept 3 bases outside the gene matches. There are 13 residues in the CDR3. CDR3 sequence reads: CASSEGTGYGYTF. In DNA, the CDR3 is TGTGCCAGTAGTGAAGGGACAGGCTATGGCTACACCTTC.

This chain connects TRBV20-1 to TRBJ2-1; perhaps TRBD2 as D (5 bases). The CDR3 runs 13 residues. Germline CDR1 reads DFQATT; CDR2 reads SNEGSKA (reference sequence). V was cut by 3 bases and J by 5 bases, with 11 bases left in between. Here the CDR3 reads CSARSLGDNEQFF. CDR3 in DNA: TGCAGTGCTAGGTCCCTGGGAGACAATGAGCAGTTCTTC.

The rearrangement uses TRBV4-1 and TRBJ2-7; D possibly uses TRBD1 or TRBD2 (5 bases each). This CDR3 is built from 14 residues. Trimming stripped 0 bases from V and 2 bases from J, with 8 bases between. Germline V CDR1 and CDR2: MGHRA, YSYEKL. CDR3: CASSQDPGPYEQYF. The CDR3 region has the DNA TGCGCCAGCAGCCAAGACCCGGGACCCTACGAGCAGTACTTC.

The gene calls are TRBV29-1 and TRBJ2-1; 7 bases map to TRBD1. CDR3 length equals 13 residues. Germline V gene data show CDR1 as SQVTM and CDR2 as ANQGSEA. Germline trimming cut 8 bases from V and 9 bases from J; bases unmatched to any gene: 13. The CDR3 region is CSLGGSSTGEQFF. DNA for the CDR3: TGCAGCCTAGGGGGCTCCTCGACGGGTGAGCAGTTCTTC.

This chain joins TRBV2 and TRBJ1-2, with D possibly TRBD1 on 6 matching bases. Trimming cost V 4 bases and J 4 bases, with 19 bases left between them. The CDR3 covers 16 residues. CDR1 and CDR2 from the germline V gene are SNHLY and FYNNEI. The CDR3 loop is CASSGGEFGGAYGYTF. The CDR3 region has the DNA TGTGCCAGCAGTGGAGGGGAGTTTGGGGGGGCCTATGGCTACACCTTC.

V usage is TRBV7-2 and J usage is TRBJ1-2, with a possible D match to TRBD1 (6 bases). Per the germline V gene, CDR1 is SGHTA and CDR2 is FQGNSA. This CDR3 has 12 residues. Trimming took 4 bases from V and 7 from J, leaving 10 bases between them. The CDR3 sequence is CASSSRTVGYTF. CDR3 DNA sequence: TGTGCCAGCAGCTCTCGGACAGTTGGCTACACCTTC.

This rearrangement joins TRBV12-3 or TRBV12-4 to TRBJ1-1; a weak D match, TRBD1 (5 bases). Trimming shortened V by 4 bases and J by 4 bases, and 16 bases separated the two germline ends. This CDR3 spans 15 amino acids. The CDR3 DNA sequence: TGTGCCAGCAGTTACCTTCAGGGTTCGGGCACTGAAGCTTTCTTT. It yields the protein CASSYLQGSGTEAFF.

The rearrangement uses TRBV4-3 and TRBJ2-7; a possible D gene is TRBD2 (5 bases). Germline V lookup: CDR1 LGHNA, CDR2 YSLEER. This CDR3 is built from 15 residues. The V end lost 0 bases, the J end lost 1 base, and 10 bases lay between the germline ends. The CDR3 region is CASSQDDYGSYEQYF. In nucleotides, the CDR3 is TGCGCCAGCAGCCAAGACGACTATGGGTCCTACGAGCAGTACTTC.

The chain uses TRBV6-2 or TRBV6-3 and TRBJ2-7; 7 bases align to TRBD1. V was pared by 6 bases and J by 3 bases, with 14 bases of the junction left unmatched. CDR1 is MNHEY, CDR2 SVGEGT, per germline. The CDR3 is made up of 16 amino acids. This CDR3 is CASRPLTGTEGYEQYF. CDR3 nucleotide sequence: TGTGCCAGCAGACCACTAACCGGGACAGAAGGCTACGAGCAGTACTTC.

There are many counts of this clonotype. This rearrangement joins TRBV7-6 to TRBJ2-1, with D possibly TRBD1 on 5 matching bases. Germline V gene lookup returns CDR1 SGHVS and CDR2 FNYEAQ. The V end was cut by 3 bases, the J end by 2 bases, with 11 bases between. This CDR3 is built from 15 residues. The DNA for the CDR3 is TGTGCCAGCAGCTTCGACAGACCAGCCTACAATGAGCAGTTCTTC. Translated: CASSFDRPAYNEQFF.

V is TRBV7-2 and J is TRBJ1-2; a weak D match, TRBD1 (5 bases). The CDR3 length is 13 residues. Germline V lookup: CDR1 SGHTA, CDR2 FQGNSA. Trimming pared 5 bases from V and 1 base from J, leaving 8 bases between. CDR3 amino acids: CASSQGVNYGYTF. The CDR3 coding sequence is TGTGCCAGCAGCCAAGGGGTTAACTATGGCTACACCTTC.

This clonotype was picked up many times. As DNA, the CDR3 is TGTGCCAGCAGCTTCCCAGGAGCCTACGAGCAGTACTTC. It is translated as CASSFPGAYEQYF. The rearrangement links TRBV7-2 to TRBJ2-7; no firm D call. Trimming stripped 3 bases from V and 2 bases from J, with 8 bases between. The CDR3 has 13 amino acids. Germline assignment: CDR1 SGHTA and CDR2 FQGNSA.

The J gene is TRBJ1-2, the V gene TRBV6-4, with D hard to call. V gave up 2 bases and J gave up 1 base, with 14 bases separating them. Per the germline V gene, CDR1 is MRHNA and CDR2 is SNTAGT. The CDR3 extends over 16 amino acids. The CDR3, as DNA: TGTGCCAGCAGTGACACAGCCCAGCCCTTTAACTATGGCTACACCTTC. Protein: CASSDTAQPFNYGYTF.